This entry concerns a single T cell receptor (beta chain). The antigen remains unidentified. One entry per CDR3 protein, called by TCRdb with MiXCR from the reads. The repertoire holds under 500,000 distinct CDR3 sequences, with roughly 43% as singletons. CDR3 length equals 13 residues. The ends lost 10 bases at V and 9 bases at J; junction bases unmatched: 12. The germline V gene has CDR1 SGHTA and CDR2 FQGTGA. This record belongs to a study of T cell repertoires in cytomegalovirus infection. Study as a whole: CMV epitopes that were recently identified and HLA-C-restricted were used alongside well-studied HLA-B-restricted ones. Evidence of both CMV infection and a matching HLA type came from public TCR beta signatures.

Study-level results: HLA-C-restricted TCR beta clonotypes specific for CMV led the ex vivo response.

The clonotype originates from a human donor in good health (CMV status not recorded). Some clones in this sample may be carry-over from other donors' samples. V and J are TRBV7-3 and TRBJ2-7, with 10 bases aligning to TRBD1. Sequenced here: cultured PBMCs, sampled from culture after CMV antigen stimulation. CDR3 protein: CATNRPGQGRQYF. The CDR3 DNA follows: TGTGCCACCAACCGACCGGGACAGGGGAGGCAGTACTTC.